This TCR beta chain was identified during a study of blood T cell repertoires in COVID-19. Study in general: Samples of COVID-19 (acute and convalescent) were obtained from the United States, Italy and Spain.

Original methodology: Reference gene primer amplification gave nucleated cell count estimates. TCRdb's table, derived via immunoSEQ multiplex PCR, lists solely in-frame clones and lacks some. D and trimming were read from the DNA, whereas the V and J calls and clone size are those reported in that table. This table has under 350,000 clones, around 89% appearing once. The sequence came from a man aged 40-49 years with acute or convalescent COVID-19. The material sequenced was peripheral blood.

CDR3 nucleotides: TGCGCCAGCAGCCAGGGGGATAGTAATTCACCCCTCCACTTT. This codes for CASSQGDSNSPLHF. The genes are TRBV5-1 and TRBJ1-6, with 7 bases identical to TRBD1. Germline V gene sequence: CDR1 SGHRS, CDR2 YFSETQ. J was trimmed by 6 bases and V by 4 bases; bases with no gene match: 4. The CDR3 extends over 14 amino acids.